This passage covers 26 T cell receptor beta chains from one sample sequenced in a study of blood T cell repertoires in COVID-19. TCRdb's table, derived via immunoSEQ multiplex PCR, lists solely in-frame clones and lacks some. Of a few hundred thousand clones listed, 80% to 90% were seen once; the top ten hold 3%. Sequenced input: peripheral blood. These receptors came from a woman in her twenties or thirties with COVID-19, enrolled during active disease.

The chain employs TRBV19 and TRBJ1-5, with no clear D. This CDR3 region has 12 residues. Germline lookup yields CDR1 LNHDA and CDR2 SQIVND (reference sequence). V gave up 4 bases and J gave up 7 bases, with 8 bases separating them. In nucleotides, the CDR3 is TGTGCCAGTAGTAAAAGTCGGCAGCCCCAGCATTTT. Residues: CASSKSRQPQHF.

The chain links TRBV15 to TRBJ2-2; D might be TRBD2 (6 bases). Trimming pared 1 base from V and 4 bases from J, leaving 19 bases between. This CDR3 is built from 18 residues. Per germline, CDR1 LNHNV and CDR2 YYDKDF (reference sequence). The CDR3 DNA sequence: TGTGCCACCAGCAGAGGGAGGGGAATAGTGGTTCGCACCGGGGAGCTGTTTTTT. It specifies CATSRGRGIVVRTGELFF.

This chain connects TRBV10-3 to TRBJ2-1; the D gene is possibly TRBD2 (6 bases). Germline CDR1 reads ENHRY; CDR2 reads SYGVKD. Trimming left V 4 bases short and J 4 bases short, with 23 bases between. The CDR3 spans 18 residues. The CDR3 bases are TGTGCCATCAGTGGCGGAGGCGGAGGTCCCGGGGGTTACAATGAGCAGTTCTTC. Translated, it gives CAISGGGGGPGGYNEQFF.

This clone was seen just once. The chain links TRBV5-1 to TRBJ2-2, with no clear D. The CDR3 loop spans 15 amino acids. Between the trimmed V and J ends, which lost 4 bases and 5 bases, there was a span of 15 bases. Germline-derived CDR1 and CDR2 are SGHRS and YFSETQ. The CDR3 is CASSVESGGTGELFF. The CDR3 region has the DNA TGCGCCAGCAGCGTCGAATCAGGTGGTACCGGGGAGCTGTTTTTT.

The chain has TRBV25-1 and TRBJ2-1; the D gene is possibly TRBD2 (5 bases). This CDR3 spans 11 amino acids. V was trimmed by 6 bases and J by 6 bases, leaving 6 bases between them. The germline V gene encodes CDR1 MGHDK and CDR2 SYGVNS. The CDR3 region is CASSTSNEQFF. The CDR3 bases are TGTGCCAGCAGCACTAGCAATGAGCAGTTCTTC. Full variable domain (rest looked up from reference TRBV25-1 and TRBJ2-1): EADIYQTPRYLVIGTGKKITLECSQTMGHDKMYWYQQDPGMELHLIHYSYGVNSTEKGDLSSESTVSRIRTEHFPLTLESARPSHTSQYLCASSTSNEQFFGPGTRLTVL.

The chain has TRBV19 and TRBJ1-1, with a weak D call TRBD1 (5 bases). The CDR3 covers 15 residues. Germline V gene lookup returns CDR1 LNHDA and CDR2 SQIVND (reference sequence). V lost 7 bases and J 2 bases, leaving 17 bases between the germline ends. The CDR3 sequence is CASKGTPGGNTEAFF. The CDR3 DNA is TGTGCCAGTAAGGGGACTCCGGGCGGAAACACTGAAGCTTTCTTT.

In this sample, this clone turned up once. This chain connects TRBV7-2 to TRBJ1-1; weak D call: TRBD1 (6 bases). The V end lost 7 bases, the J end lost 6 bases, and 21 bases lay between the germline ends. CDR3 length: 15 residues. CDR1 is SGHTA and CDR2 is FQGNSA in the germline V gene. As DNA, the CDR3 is TGTGCCAGCACCCCAAGGCAGGGGAGGGTATCTGAAGCTTTCTTT. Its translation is CASTPRQGRVSEAFF.

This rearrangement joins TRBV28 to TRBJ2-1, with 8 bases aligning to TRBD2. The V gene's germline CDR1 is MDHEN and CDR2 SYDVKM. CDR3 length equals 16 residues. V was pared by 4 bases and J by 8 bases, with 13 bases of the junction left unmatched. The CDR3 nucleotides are TGTGCCAGCAGTTCCTTACTAGCGGAGTGGGTATATGAGCAGTTCTTC. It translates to CASSSLLAEWVYEQFF. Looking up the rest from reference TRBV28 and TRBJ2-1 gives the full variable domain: DVKVTQSSRYLVKRTGEKVFLECVQDMDHENMFWYRQDPGLGLRLIYFSYDVKMKEKGDIPEGYSVSREKKERFSLILESASTNQTSMYLCASSSLLAEWVYEQFFGPGTRLTVL.

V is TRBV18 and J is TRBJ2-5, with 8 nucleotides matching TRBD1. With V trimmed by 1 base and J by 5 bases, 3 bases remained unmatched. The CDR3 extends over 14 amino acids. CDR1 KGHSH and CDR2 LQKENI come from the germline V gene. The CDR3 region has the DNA TGTGCCAGCTCACCACGGACAGGGTGGGAGACCCAGTACTTC. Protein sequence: CASSPRTGWETQYF.

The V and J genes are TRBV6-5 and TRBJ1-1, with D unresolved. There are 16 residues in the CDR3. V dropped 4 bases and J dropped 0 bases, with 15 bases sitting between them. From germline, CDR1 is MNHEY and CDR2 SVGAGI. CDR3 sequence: CASSLTSFAMNTEAFF. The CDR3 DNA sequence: TGTGCCAGCAGTTTGACATCCTTCGCCATGAACACTGAAGCTTTCTTT.

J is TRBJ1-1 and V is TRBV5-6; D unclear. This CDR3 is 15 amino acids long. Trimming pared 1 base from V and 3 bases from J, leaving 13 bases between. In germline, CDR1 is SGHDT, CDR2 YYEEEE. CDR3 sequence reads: CASSLRTGWDTEAFF. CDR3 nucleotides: TGTGCCAGCAGCTTGAGAACGGGATGGGACACTGAAGCTTTCTTT.

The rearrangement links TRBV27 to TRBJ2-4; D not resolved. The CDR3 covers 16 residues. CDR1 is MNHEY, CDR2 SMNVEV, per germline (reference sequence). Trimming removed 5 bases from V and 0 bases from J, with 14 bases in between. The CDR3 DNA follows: TGTGCCAGCAGTCCGCGACTTATCCTAGCCAAAAACATTCAGTACTTC. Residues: CASSPRLILAKNIQYF.

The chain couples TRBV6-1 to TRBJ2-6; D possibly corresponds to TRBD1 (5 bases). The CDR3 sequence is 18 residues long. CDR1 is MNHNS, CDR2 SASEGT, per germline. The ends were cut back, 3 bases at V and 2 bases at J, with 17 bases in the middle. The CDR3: CASSDRRAFLPGANVLTF. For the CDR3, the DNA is TGTGCCAGCAGTGACCGCAGGGCCTTCCTTCCTGGGGCCAACGTCCTGACTTTC.

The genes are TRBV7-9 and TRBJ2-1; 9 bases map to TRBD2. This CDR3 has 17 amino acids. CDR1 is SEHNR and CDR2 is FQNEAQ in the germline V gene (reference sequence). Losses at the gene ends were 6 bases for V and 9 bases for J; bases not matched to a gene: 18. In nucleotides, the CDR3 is TGTGCCAGCAGTTTCCACGCATACCTGGGCGGGAGGGTTGAGCAGTTCTTC. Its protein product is CASSFHAYLGGRVEQFF.

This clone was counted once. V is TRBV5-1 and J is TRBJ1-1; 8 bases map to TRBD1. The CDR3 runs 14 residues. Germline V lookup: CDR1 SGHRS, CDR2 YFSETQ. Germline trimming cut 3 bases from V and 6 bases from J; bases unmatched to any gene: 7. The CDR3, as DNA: TGCGCCAGCAGCTCCGCAGGGGGCGAAGCTGAAGCTTTCTTT. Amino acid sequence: CASSSAGGEAEAFF.

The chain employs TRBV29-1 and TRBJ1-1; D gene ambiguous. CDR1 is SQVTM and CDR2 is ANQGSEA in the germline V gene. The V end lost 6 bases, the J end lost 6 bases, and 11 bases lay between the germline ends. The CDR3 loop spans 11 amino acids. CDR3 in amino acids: CSVSWAAEAFF. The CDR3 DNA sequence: TGCAGCGTCTCATGGGCCGCTGAAGCTTTCTTT. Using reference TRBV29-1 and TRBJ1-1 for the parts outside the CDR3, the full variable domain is SAVISQKPSRDICQRGTSLTIQCQVDSQVTMMFWYRQQPGQSLTLIATANQGSEATYESGFVIDKFPISRPNLTFSTLTVSNMSPEDSSIYLCSVSWAAEAFFGQGTRLTVV.

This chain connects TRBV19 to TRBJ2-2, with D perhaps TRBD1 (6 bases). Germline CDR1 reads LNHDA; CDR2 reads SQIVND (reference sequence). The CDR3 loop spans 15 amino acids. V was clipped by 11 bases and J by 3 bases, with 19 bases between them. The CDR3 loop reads CASKTQGPDTGELFF. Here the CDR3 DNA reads TGTGCCTCGAAGACACAGGGTCCCGACACCGGGGAGCTGTTTTTT.

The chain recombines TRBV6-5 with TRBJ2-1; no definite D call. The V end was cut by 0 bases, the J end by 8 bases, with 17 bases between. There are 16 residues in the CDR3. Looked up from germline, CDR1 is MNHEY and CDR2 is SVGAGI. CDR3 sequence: CASSYSWSSTIDEQFF. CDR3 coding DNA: TGTGCCAGCAGTTACTCGTGGTCTAGTACGATTGATGAGCAGTTCTTC.

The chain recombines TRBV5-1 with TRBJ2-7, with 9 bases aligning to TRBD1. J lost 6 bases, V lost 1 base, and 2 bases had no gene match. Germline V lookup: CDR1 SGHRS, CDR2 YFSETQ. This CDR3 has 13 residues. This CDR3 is CASSLMTGGEQYF. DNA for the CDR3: TGCGCCAGCAGCTTGATGACAGGGGGCGAGCAGTACTTC. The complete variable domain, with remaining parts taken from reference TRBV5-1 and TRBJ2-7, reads KAGVTQTPRYLIKTRGQQVTLSCSPISGHRSVSWYQQTPGQGLQFLFEYFSETQRNKGNFPGRFSGRQFSNSRSEMNVSTLELGDSALYLCASSLMTGGEQYFGPGTRLTVT.

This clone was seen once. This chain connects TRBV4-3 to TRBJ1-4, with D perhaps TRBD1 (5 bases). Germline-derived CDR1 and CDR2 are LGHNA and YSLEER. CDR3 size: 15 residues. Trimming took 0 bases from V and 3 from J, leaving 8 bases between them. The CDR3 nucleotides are TGCGCCAGCAGCCAAGACCAGGGCCCTAATGAAAAACTGTTTTTT. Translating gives CASSQDQGPNEKLFF.

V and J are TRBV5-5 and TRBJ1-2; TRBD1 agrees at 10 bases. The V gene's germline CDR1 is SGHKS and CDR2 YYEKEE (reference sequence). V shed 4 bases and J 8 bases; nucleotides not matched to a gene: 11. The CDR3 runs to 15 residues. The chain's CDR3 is CASSTTGGGSRGYTF. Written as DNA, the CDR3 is TGTGCCAGCAGCACGACAGGGGGCGGTTCGCGGGGCTACACCTTC.

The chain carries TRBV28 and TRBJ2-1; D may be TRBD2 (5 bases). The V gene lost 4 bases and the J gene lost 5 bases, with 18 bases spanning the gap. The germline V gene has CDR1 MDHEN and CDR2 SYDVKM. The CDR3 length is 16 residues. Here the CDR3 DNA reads TGTGCCAGCAGTTACCCCGGGTCAACTAGTGACAATGAGCAGTTCTTC. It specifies CASSYPGSTSDNEQFF. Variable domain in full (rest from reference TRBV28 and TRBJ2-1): DVKVTQSSRYLVKRTGEKVFLECVQDMDHENMFWYRQDPGLGLRLIYFSYDVKMKEKGDIPEGYSVSREKKERFSLILESASTNQTSMYLCASSYPGSTSDNEQFFGPGTRLTVL.

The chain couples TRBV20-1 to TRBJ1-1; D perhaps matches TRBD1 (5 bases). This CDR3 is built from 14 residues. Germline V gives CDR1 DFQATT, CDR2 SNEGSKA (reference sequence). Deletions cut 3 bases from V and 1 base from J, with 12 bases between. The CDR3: CSASLAGPNTEAFF. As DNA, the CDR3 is TGCAGTGCTAGTCTCGCGGGACCGAACACTGAAGCTTTCTTT.

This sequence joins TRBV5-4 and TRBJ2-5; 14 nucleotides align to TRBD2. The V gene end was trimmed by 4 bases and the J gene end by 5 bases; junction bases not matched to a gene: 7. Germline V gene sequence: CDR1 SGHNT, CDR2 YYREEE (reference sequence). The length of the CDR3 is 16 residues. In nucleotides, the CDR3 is TGTGCCAGCAGCCCTGGACTAGCGGGGGGTGGGGAGACCCAGTACTTC. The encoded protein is CASSPGLAGGGETQYF.

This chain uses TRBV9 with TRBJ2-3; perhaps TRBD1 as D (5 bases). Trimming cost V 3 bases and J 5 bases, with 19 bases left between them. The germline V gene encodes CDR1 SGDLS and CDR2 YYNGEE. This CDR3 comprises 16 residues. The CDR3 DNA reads TGTGCCAGCAGCGATCGTCGACAGCCCGTTATAGATACGCAGTATTTT. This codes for CASSDRRQPVIDTQYF.

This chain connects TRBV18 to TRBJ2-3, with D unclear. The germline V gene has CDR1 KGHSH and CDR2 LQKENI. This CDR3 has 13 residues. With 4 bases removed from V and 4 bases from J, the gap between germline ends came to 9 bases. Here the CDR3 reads CASSLQKPDTQYF. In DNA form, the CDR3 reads TGTGCCAGCTCACTACAAAAACCAGATACGCAGTATTTT.